The next 21 T cell receptor beta chains were all read from a single sample in a study of blood T cells in healthy people across ages. Primed by a sample-barcoded 5' primer and a J-beta primer mix, a second PCR proceeded for 7 to 11 cycles. MiXCR, applied by TCRdb to the 5' RACE reads, yields one record per CDR3 protein. Altogether roughly 2 million distinct CDR3 sequences are present, roughly 50% being singletons, with the ten largest covering around 2.1%. Sequencing was done on a sample of blood. These receptors were taken from a woman aged 40 to 55 in good health.

This chain links TRBV9 with TRBJ2-5; a possible D gene is TRBD2 (5 bases). The germline CDR1 and CDR2 sequences are SGDLS and YYNGEE. The CDR3 consists of 12 residues. V lost 3 bases, J lost 11 bases, and 14 bases lay in between. The CDR3 here is CASSATRNEQYF. The CDR3 DNA is TGTGCCAGCAGCGCCACTAGGAATGAGCAGTACTTC.

Only a few counts were recorded for this clonotype. The CDR3 is CASSLVGPGTPGEQYF. DNA for the CDR3: TGCGCCAGCAGCTTGGTGGGCCCCGGGACCCCTGGCGAGCAGTACTTC. This chain links TRBV5-1 with TRBJ2-7; D assignment may be TRBD1 or TRBD2 (5 bases each). The length of the CDR3 is 16 residues. Trimming shortened V by 0 bases and J by 6 bases, and 19 bases separated the two germline ends. The germline V gene has CDR1 SGHRS and CDR2 YFSETQ. The complete variable domain, with remaining parts taken from reference TRBV5-1 and TRBJ2-7, reads KAGVTQTPRYLIKTRGQQVTLSCSPISGHRSVSWYQQTPGQGLQFLFEYFSETQRNKGNFPGRFSGRQFSNSRSEMNVSTLELGDSALYLCASSLVGPGTPGEQYFGPGTRLTVT.

The chain couples TRBV5-1 to TRBJ2-5; D may be TRBD2 (5 bases). CDR1 is SGHRS, CDR2 YFSETQ, per germline. V lost 4 bases to trimming and J lost 1 base, with 14 bases between them. The CDR3 sequence is 15 residues long. CDR3 nucleotides: TGCGCCAGCAGCCGTTCGCTAGCAGTCCAAGAGACCCAGTACTTC. Its protein product is CASSRSLAVQETQYF.

This clonotype occurred once. The V gene is TRBV7-2, the J gene TRBJ2-7; 8 nucleotides align to TRBD1. V shed 5 bases and J 4 bases; nucleotides not matched to a gene: 10. Germline loops: CDR1 SGHTA, CDR2 FQGNSA. This CDR3 spans 15 amino acids. CDR3 loop: CASSLDRGVYYEQYF. CDR3 coding DNA: TGTGCCAGCAGCCTCGACAGGGGCGTATATTACGAGCAGTACTTC. The variable domain in full, with the rest retrieved from reference TRBV7-2 and TRBJ2-7, is GAGVSQSPSNKVTEKGKDVELRCDPISGHTALYWYRQSLGQGLEFLIYFQGNSAPDKSGLPSDRFSAERTGGSVSTLTIQRTQQEDSAVYLCASSLDRGVYYEQYFGPGTRLTVT.

In its sample, this clonotype was seen a few times. The chain recombines TRBV20-1 with TRBJ2-7, with TRBD1 as a possible D gene (6 bases). CDR1 is DFQATT, CDR2 SNEGSKA, per germline (reference sequence). V was shortened by 5 bases and J by 5 bases, with 13 bases between the two germline ends. CDR3 length: 12 residues. CDR3 protein: CSAEQGTHEQYF. The CDR3 DNA reads TGCAGTGCTGAACAGGGTACCCACGAGCAGTACTTC.

The chain couples TRBV9 to TRBJ2-5, with D perhaps TRBD1 (6 bases). V gave up 8 bases and J gave up 5 bases, with 16 bases separating them. The CDR3 has 13 residues. Germline values: CDR1 SGDLS, CDR2 YYNGEE. The CDR3 nucleotides read TGTGCCAGTAGTATAGGGGGATACGAGACCCAGTACTTC. Protein: CASSIGGYETQYF.

This chain connects TRBV28 to TRBJ1-2; tentatively, D is TRBD1 (6 bases). CDR1 and CDR2 from the germline V gene are MDHEN and SYDVKM. The CDR3 extends over 15 amino acids. V dropped 6 bases and J dropped 2 bases, with 16 bases sitting between them. For the CDR3, the DNA is TGTGCCAGCAGCGCCAGGGGAGGGCCAAACTATGGCTACACCTTC. Its protein product is CASSARGGPNYGYTF.

This sequence joins TRBV7-9 and TRBJ2-1; tentative D call: TRBD1 (5 bases). This CDR3 has 13 residues. Per germline, CDR1 SEHNR and CDR2 FQNEAQ (reference sequence). Trimming removed 5 bases from V and 5 bases from J, with 10 bases in between. CDR3 DNA: TGTGCCAGCAGCCCCGTAGGGGACAATGAGCAGTTCTTC. Amino acids: CASSPVGDNEQFF.

Details on this clonotype: At one boundary the junction diverges from the germline segment, which might be a read error. The chain carries TRBV20-1 and TRBJ2-3, with TRBD2 matching 7 bases. Germline V gene sequence: CDR1 DFQATT, CDR2 SNEGSKA (reference sequence). This CDR3 region has 16 residues. The CDR3 nucleotides are TGCAGTGGTAGAGATCGCCTCCGTGCGGGGGAAGATACGCAGTATTTT. Amino acid sequence: CSGRDRLRAGEDTQYF.

This clonotype was seen a handful of times. The rearrangement joins TRBV12-5 to TRBJ2-1; 7 bases line up with TRBD1. With 1 base clipped from V and 7 bases from J, the junction kept 16 bases outside the gene matches. This CDR3 spans 18 amino acids. Germline CDR1 is LGHNT and CDR2 is FRNRAP. CDR3 residues: CASGLDNDTGAVQNEQFF. In DNA form, the CDR3 reads TGTGCTAGTGGTTTGGACAACGATACAGGGGCGGTACAAAATGAGCAGTTCTTC. Based on the CDR3 plus reference TRBV12-5 and TRBJ2-1, the full variable domain is DARVTQTPRHKVTEMGQEVTMRCQPILGHNTVFWYRQTMMQGLELLAYFRNRAPLDDSGMPKDRFSAEMPDATLATLKIQPSEPRDSAVYFCASGLDNDTGAVQNEQFFGPGTRLTVL.

The chain has TRBV7-2 and TRBJ2-7, with TRBD2 matching over 7 bases. Germline V CDR1 and CDR2: SGHTA, FQGNSA. The CDR3 has 15 amino acids. The V gene end was trimmed by 5 bases and the J gene end by 7 bases; junction bases not matched to a gene: 14. The chain's CDR3 is CASSPYGGVGREQYF. The CDR3 DNA reads TGTGCCAGCAGCCCCTACGGCGGCGTCGGGAGGGAGCAGTACTTC.

This clonotype was seen only a few times. V and J are TRBV18 and TRBJ2-7, with TRBD2 matching over 9 bases. The J call could be wrong; TRBJ2-4 is a better fit for the DNA end. The CDR3 runs to 16 residues. CDR1 and CDR2 (germline): KGHSH, LQKENI. The CDR3 spells CASSPPGTSRRNIQYF. CDR3 nucleotide sequence: TGTGCCAGCTCACCCCCCGGGACTAGCAGGAGGAACATTCAGTACTTC.

The J gene is TRBJ2-3, the V gene TRBV20-1, with 11 bases identical to TRBD2. Germline loops: CDR1 DFQATT, CDR2 SNEGSKA (reference sequence). CDR3 length: 13 residues. The CDR3 DNA reads as TGCAGCGTTACTAGCGGGGGCGGTGATACGCAGTATTTT. Its translation: CSVTSGGGDTQYF.

The chain employs TRBV9 and TRBJ1-1, with TRBD1 as a possible D gene (5 bases). From germline, CDR1 is SGDLS and CDR2 YYNGEE. The CDR3 runs 16 residues. V shed 0 bases and J shed 5 bases, with 17 bases lying between them. CDR3 loop: CASSVDFSRPGTEAFF. The DNA for the CDR3 is TGTGCCAGCAGCGTAGATTTTAGCAGGCCAGGGACTGAAGCTTTCTTT.

This clonotype came up once. J is TRBJ1-4 and V is TRBV7-8; 7 positions agree with TRBD1. This CDR3 has 16 amino acids. The germline gives CDR1 SGHVS, CDR2 FQNEAQ. Germline trimming cut 5 bases from V and 2 bases from J; bases unmatched to any gene: 8. Here the CDR3 reads CASSDRQGRTNEKLFF. The CDR3 region has the DNA TGTGCCAGCAGCGACCGACAGGGTCGGACTAATGAAAAACTGTTTTTT.

V and J are TRBV14 and TRBJ1-2; D is uncertain. The V gene lost 0 bases and the J gene lost 4 bases, with 15 bases spanning the gap. The CDR3 loop spans 16 amino acids. Germline assignment: CDR1 SGHDN and CDR2 FVKESK. CDR3 loop: CASSQDLPSTVYGYTF. Here the CDR3 DNA reads TGTGCCAGCAGCCAAGATCTTCCCTCGACCGTCTATGGCTACACCTTC.

V usage is TRBV7-6 and J usage is TRBJ2-7; D gene uncertain. The V gene lost 8 bases and the J gene lost 3 bases, with 20 bases spanning the gap. The germline V gene has CDR1 SGHVS and CDR2 FNYEAQ. CDR3 length: 15 residues. The CDR3 sequence: CASLNFDGEDYEQYF. For the CDR3, the DNA is TGTGCCAGCCTGAACTTTGACGGTGAGGACTACGAGCAGTACTTC.

This clonotype came up a few times. CDR3 residues: CASSPTGLAGTQYF. As DNA, the CDR3 is TGTGCCAGCAGTCCGACGGGACTAGCGGGGACCCAGTACTTC. The chain employs TRBV27 and TRBJ2-5; 12 bases align to TRBD2. Per the germline V gene, CDR1 is MNHEY and CDR2 is SMNVEV (reference sequence). The J segment lost 7 bases and the V segment lost 5 bases, leaving 5 bases of the junction unmatched. The CDR3 sequence is 14 residues long.

This clonotype was detected a few times. J is TRBJ2-1 and V is TRBV7-2, with D possibly TRBD2 on 5 matching bases. With 7 bases removed from V and 5 bases from J, the gap between germline ends came to 18 bases. The V gene's germline CDR1 is SGHTA and CDR2 FQGNSA. This CDR3 has 15 residues. The CDR3 coding sequence is TGTGCCAGCACCAATCTAGCTCTCGGGGACAATGAGCAGTTCTTC. It translates to CASTNLALGDNEQFF.

Details on this clonotype: A junction end diverges from the germline sequence, so it may reflect a read error. This rearrangement joins TRBV5-1 to TRBJ1-1; D may be TRBD1 (6 bases). CDR3 length: 17 residues. The germline V gene has CDR1 SGHRS and CDR2 YFSETQ. The DNA of the CDR3 is TGCGCCAGCCCCAGGGGACTTACCCGGACAGATCACACTGAGGCTTTCTTT. Protein product: CASPRGLTRTDHTEAFF.

The chain links TRBV5-1 to TRBJ1-2, with a tentative D call TRBD1 (6 bases). The germline V and J ends were trimmed by 2 bases and 5 bases, with 19 bases remaining between them. Per germline, CDR1 SGHRS and CDR2 YFSETQ. The CDR3 totals 16 residues. For the CDR3, the DNA is TGCGCCAGCAGCTTTTCGTATCGGGACACGATATATGGCTACACCTTC. It specifies CASSFSYRDTIYGYTF.